The source of this TCR beta chain is a study of cytomegalovirus exposure and HLA in healthy donors (dated by TCRdb to 2015 to 2018). With respect to the entire study: An earlier analysis of 587 of the donors reported roughly 270 Gb of sequence data and 117 million unique TCR beta sequences from roughly 180 million T cells. Roughly 5 DR-DQ haplotypes were handled as single units for association and clustering, since linkage in the cohort was strong. The T cell repertoires of 666 subjects were profiled by immunosequencing and related to cytomegalovirus serostatus. A later genetic analysis took genome-wide SNP genotypes for about 55% of the 666 donors and used that subset as a discovery cohort. Donor age, sex, ethnicity and CMV serostatus were compiled together with the repertoire data. An early release covering more than 500 HLA-typed donors comprised about 300 gigabases of sequencing data and tens of millions of unique TCR sequences. High-throughput TCR immunosequencing, statistical association of individual TCRs with disease status, and machine learning were combined to predict cytomegalovirus infection status. Rather than using new phenotypic data, the later analysis identified candidate immune exposures from TCR beta sequences and from how often those sequences occurred across donors. The study aimed to test whether cataloging public T cell receptors could reveal signatures of past pathogen exposure. Across approximately 400 genotyped donors of the cohort, an average of about 240,000 unique TCR beta nucleotide sequences per donor were sequenced, and approximately 19% of those sequences were non-productive. A separate validation cohort of approximately 120 different subjects was used in addition to the approximately 640-subject first cohort. Among the roughly 400 genotyped donors, 75% to 90% belonged to the genetic ancestry cluster associated with self-reported Caucasian donors. In a later analysis, previously published TCR beta repertoires from 666 donors were re-analyzed and high-resolution HLA genotyping was added so that TCR occurrence patterns could be studied. Every discovery cohort repertoire had been produced on one sequencing platform. The number of donors typed differed by locus, with about 629-630 for A, B, C, DRB1 and DQB1, around 520 for DQA1, 600 to 610 for DPA1, and 450 to 480 for DPB1. In an earlier analysis of 587 of the donors, high-throughput TCR beta sequencing was used to judge whether each TCR beta V gene segment behaved as functional or pseudogenic. HLA typing included class I and class II loci at four-digit resolution.

Library creation used the immunoSEQ multiplex PCR assay. The multiplex PCR relied on a mix of 60 forward primers for TCR Vbeta segments and 13 reverse primers for TCR Jbeta segments. The CDR3 region of rearranged TCR beta genes was amplified from genomic DNA by a multiplex PCR assay. On the Illumina HiSeq System, the amplified TCR beta libraries were sequenced as 87-base-pair reads. The authors' analysis ran thus. Across the 500 to 700 repertoires, a later analysis counted around 80 million unique TCR beta chains, about 10 million of which were shared by at least two donors. A nearest-neighbor algorithm error-corrected the raw reads and collapsed the reads into unique sequences, merging closely related sequences to remove PCR and sequencing errors. V, D and J gene segments were assigned by aligning CDR3 sequences to IMGT reference sequences. For a sequence to be retained, a match of at least six nucleotides to both a V gene segment and a J gene segment was required. Rearrangements were called productive when the CDR3 lacked stop codons and stayed in frame with V and J; all others were non-productive. CDR3 was defined by IMGT convention, running from the second conserved V-encoded cysteine to the conserved J-encoded phenylalanine. The earlier analysis of about 610 of the donors excluded any sequence lacking an unambiguous match to a single V gene segment. An earlier analysis of 550 to 650 of the donors classified V segments as functional when productive rearrangements were above 56.7% and as segregating when the standard deviation between donors was above 5%. To diagnose cytomegalovirus status from the catalog of TCR beta chain sequences, a statistical classification framework was built. V and J gene assignment, in a later analysis, came from comparing TCR nucleotide sequences with IMGT/GENE-DB human TR gene sequences. The TCRdist pipeline was used in a later analysis to assign CDR3 sequences and most-parsimonious VDJ recombination scenarios. In a later analysis, each TCR beta chain was defined by its CDR3 amino acid sequence together with its V-gene family, and reads lacking a unique V-gene family were excluded. A later analysis removed over 500 highly shared, low-generation-probability nucleotide sequences to deal with suspected cross-contamination and a sequencing artifact. In a later analysis, a clonal expansion index for each public chain was calculated from normalized within-repertoire ranks of inferred template counts. In a later analysis, generation probabilities were computed using a VDJ recombination model fitted to out-of-frame rearrangements, and the results were checked against IGoR. Hypergeometric tests were used in a later analysis to score TCR-TCR, TCR-HLA and TCR-CMV co-occurrence, with a repertoire-size bias correction applied to the TCR pairs. In a later analysis, false discovery rates were estimated by permuting HLA or CMV assignments 20 times. In a later analysis, co-occurring TCRs were grouped using DBSCAN, and TCRdist sequence similarity was added for clustering within HLA-allele-positive subsets. Co-occurrence clustering excluded repertoires with fewer than 30,000 or more than 120,000 public chains, plus five with anomalous nucleotide sharing. Here the immuneACCESS table is served through TCRdb, limited to in-frame sequences with V and J called. Missing clones are a known gap in these copies; in checked studies unresolved V genes cover under half, and the rest lacks a known reason. V, J and clone size were drawn from that table, and D and trimming were deduced from the DNA. Here the sample has around 130,000 clones; around 83% occur a single time. In total, the top ten clones hold less than 1.5% of the sample.

The cohort comprised 666 healthy bone marrow donors. All cohort members were sampled while nominally healthy, although unrecorded immune exposures were likely present. The donor tested CMV seronegative, placing the donor among the 350 or so seronegative members of the cohort. Every donor gave a peripheral blood sample, and the peripheral blood mononuclear cells from that sample were used for TCR beta sequencing. Genomic DNA extraction from the blood cell samples was performed with the Qiagen DNeasy Blood Extraction Kit. Remarks on this clone: Which antigen it targets is not known. An end of the junction differs from the germline gene, which may be a read error.

From the germline V gene, CDR1 is SGDLS and CDR2 is YYNGEE. Its CDR3 holds 15 amino acids, cysteine through phenylalanine. The entry retains the CDR3 DNA only, 45 bases that are in frame from base 1. Points the paper makes about the study in general: A few of the identified cytomegalovirus-associated TCR beta chains were confirmed in vitro to be specific for cytomegalovirus antigens. Compared with equally common non-associated chains, HLA-associated TCR beta chains in a later analysis were more clonally expanded and had lower generation probabilities. Most TCR sequences were seen in very few donors, while some public TCRs were found in many individuals. Because the 87-base-pair reads could not distinguish some IMGT-functional V segments, including TRBV6-2 and TRBV6-3, those segments were excluded. It was suggested by the authors that the approach could potentially be generalized to other disease states and immunological phenotypes. A further reported finding was that TCR beta sequences accurately predicted the HLA-A and HLA-B alleles for most subjects in the first cohort. Compared with the approximately 710-donor mean, donors in an Asian-associated ancestry cluster had fewer N-insertions in productive TCRs, according to a later genetic analysis. Immune exposure information for the cohort was limited to CMV serostatus. Because some donors lacked HLA typing at each locus, the association tests relied only on the typed subset. The sequencing pipeline was judged likely to have produced a cluster of highly shared sequence variants as a technical artifact. The classifier was reported to diagnose cytomegalovirus status with high specificity and sensitivity in both the original and validation cohorts. The cohort was sequenced for TCR beta chains only, and without alpha or paired-chain data the features that could be detected were limited. In a later analysis, the rate of TCR association differed among HLA loci, with DRB1 alleles having the most associated TCRs and HLA-C alleles having the fewest. In the study, approximately 160 TCR beta chains were listed as associated with cytomegalovirus. The earlier analysis of some 540 of the donors excluded approximately 17 rarely observed V segments, including chromosome 9 orphons, because counts were too low. According to a later analysis, most CMV-associated TCR beta chains appeared to be HLA-restricted, and the HLA associations seemed to be driven largely by CMV exposure. A later analysis reported that several top co-occurrence clusters appeared linked to parvovirus B19, influenza, CMV and Epstein-Barr virus. An association between a missense DCLRE1C variant and V-gene and J-gene trimming of TCR beta chains was found in a later genetic analysis and replicated in an independent cohort. At a false discovery rate of 0.05, a later analysis linked approximately 18,000 TCR beta sequences to specific HLA alleles. Linkage disequilibrium might explain the correlated functional status among segregating V segments, but an unknown experimental factor could not be ruled out. In an earlier analysis of fewer than 700 of the donors, most TCR beta V segments appeared in productive rearrangements about 87% or about 30% of the time, broadly matching IMGT annotations. Roughly uniform sequencing depth across donors was assumed in presence/absence analyses, although this assumption may not hold. Strong co-occurrence of HLA alleles, especially DR and DQ, made assigning TCR associations to individual alleles difficult.

The sequenced sample consisted of PBMCs. This chain joins TRBV9 to TRBJ2-5; 10 bases in between match TRBD1. The source is a girl under 10 years old in good health and CMV-seronegative. The CDR3: CASSVGGQGQESQYF. The nucleotides read TGTGCCAGCAGCGTAGGGGGACAGGGGCAAGAGAGCCAGTACTTC.